This T cell receptor beta chain stems from a study of CD8 T cells in ankylosing spondylitis. The J segment lost 4 bases and the V segment lost 5 bases, leaving 11 bases of the junction unmatched. This CDR3 has 16 amino acids. Quantitative molecular-barcoded 5'-RACE generated the TCR beta libraries. MiXCR, applied by TCRdb to the 5' RACE reads, yields one record per CDR3 protein. Among 200,000 to 300,000 distinct CDR3 sequences, roughly 25% were seen once, and the ten largest hold 0.5% to 0.75%. This sequence originates from a male donor with ankylosing spondylitis or in good health (not recorded which). Sequenced material: blood, either unsorted or a sorted T cell fraction (not recorded which). The chain is built from TRBV12-3 or TRBV12-4 and TRBJ2-1, with TRBD1 identical over 7 bases. The CDR3 DNA reads TGTGCCAGCAGTCGGGCCGGGACAGATTCTTACAATGAGCAGTTCTTC. Translating gives CASSRAGTDSYNEQFF.